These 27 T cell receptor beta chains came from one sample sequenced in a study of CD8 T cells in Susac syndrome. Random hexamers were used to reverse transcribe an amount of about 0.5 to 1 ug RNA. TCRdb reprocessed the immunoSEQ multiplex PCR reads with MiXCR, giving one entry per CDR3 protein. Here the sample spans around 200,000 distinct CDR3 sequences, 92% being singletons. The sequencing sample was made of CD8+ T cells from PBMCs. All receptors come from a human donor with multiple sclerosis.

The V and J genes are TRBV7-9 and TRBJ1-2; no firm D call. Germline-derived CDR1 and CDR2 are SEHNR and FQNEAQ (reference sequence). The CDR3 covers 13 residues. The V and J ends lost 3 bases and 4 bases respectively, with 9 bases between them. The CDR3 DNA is TGTGCCAGCAGCTTCAACCGGGTCTATGGCTACACCTTC. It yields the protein CASSFNRVYGYTF.

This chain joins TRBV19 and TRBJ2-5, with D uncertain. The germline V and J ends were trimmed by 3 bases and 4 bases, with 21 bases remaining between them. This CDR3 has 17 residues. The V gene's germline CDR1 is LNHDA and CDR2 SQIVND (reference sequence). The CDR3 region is CASSISPDIGLGETQYF. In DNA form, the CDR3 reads TGTGCCAGTAGTATTAGTCCCGACATAGGTTTAGGAGAGACCCAGTACTTC.

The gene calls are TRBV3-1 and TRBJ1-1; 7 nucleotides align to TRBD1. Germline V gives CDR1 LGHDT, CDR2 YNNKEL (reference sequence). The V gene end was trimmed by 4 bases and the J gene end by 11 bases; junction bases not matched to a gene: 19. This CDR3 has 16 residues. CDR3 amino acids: CASSPNTGVQGMGAFF. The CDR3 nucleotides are TGTGCCAGCAGCCCAAACACCGGGGTACAGGGGATGGGGGCTTTCTTT.

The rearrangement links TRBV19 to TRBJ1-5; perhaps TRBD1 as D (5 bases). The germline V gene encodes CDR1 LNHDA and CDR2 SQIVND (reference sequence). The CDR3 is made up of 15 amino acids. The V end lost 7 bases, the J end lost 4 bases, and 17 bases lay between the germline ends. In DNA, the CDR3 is TGTGCCAGTACTCAGGGCCATATAGCAAATCAGCCCCAGCATTTT. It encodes CASTQGHIANQPQHF.

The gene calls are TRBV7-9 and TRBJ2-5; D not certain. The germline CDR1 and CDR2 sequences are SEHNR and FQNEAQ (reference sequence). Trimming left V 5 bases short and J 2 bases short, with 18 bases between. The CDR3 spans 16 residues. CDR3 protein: CASSRLIAGGQETQYF. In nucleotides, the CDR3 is TGTGCCAGCAGCCGGCTCATCGCCGGCGGACAAGAGACCCAGTACTTC.

The CDR3 region has the DNA TGTGCCAGCAGTCCCGTGACAGGTGGACCCTACAATGAGCAGTTCTTC. As protein: CASSPVTGGPYNEQFF. The gene calls are TRBV28 and TRBJ2-1, with D possibly TRBD1 on 6 matching bases. The CDR3 has 16 residues. The ends were cut back, 5 bases at V and 2 bases at J, with 16 bases in the middle. Germline V gives CDR1 MDHEN, CDR2 SYDVKM.

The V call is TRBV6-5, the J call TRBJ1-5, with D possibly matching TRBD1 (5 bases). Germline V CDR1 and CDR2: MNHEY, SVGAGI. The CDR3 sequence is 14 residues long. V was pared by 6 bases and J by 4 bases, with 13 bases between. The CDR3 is CASSPGDGNQPQHF. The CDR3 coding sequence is TGTGCCAGCAGCCCGGGGGACGGGAATCAGCCCCAGCATTTT.

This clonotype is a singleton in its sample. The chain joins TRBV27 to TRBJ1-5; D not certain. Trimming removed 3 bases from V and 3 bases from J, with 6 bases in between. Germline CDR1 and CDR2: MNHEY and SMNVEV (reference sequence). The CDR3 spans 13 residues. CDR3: CASSLGANQPQHF. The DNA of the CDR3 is TGTGCCAGCAGTTTGGGCGCCAATCAGCCCCAGCATTTT.

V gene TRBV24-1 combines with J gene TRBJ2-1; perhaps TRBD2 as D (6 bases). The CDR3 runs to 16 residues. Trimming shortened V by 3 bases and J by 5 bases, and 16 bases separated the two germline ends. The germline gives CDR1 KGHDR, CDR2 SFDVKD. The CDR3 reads CATSDGLPGPDNEQFF. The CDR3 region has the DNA TGTGCCACCAGTGATGGACTACCGGGCCCCGACAATGAGCAGTTCTTC.

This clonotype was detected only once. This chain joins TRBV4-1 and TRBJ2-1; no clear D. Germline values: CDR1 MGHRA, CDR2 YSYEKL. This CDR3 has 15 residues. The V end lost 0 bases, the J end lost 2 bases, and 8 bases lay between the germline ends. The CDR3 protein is CASSQEPTTYNEQFF. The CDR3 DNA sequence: TGCGCCAGCAGCCAAGAGCCTACAACCTACAATGAGCAGTTCTTC.

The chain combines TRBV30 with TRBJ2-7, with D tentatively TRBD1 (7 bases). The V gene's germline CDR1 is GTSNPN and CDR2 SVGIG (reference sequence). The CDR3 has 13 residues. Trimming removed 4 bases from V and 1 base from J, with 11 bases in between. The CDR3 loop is CAWTGGGSYEQYF. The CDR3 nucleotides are TGTGCCTGGACAGGGGGAGGATCCTACGAGCAGTACTTC.

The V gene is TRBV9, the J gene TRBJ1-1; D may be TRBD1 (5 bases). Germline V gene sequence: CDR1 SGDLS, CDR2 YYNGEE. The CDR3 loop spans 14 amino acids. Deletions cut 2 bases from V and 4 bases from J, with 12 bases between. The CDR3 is CASSVEGGGTEAFF. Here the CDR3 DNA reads TGTGCCAGCAGCGTGGAGGGTGGGGGCACTGAAGCTTTCTTT.

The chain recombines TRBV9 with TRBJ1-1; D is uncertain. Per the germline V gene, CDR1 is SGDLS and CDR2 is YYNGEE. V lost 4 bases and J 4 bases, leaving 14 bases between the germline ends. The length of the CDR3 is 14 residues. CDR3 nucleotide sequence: TGTGCCAGCAGCCCCGTGGGCCTACCCACTGAAGCTTTCTTT. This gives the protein CASSPVGLPTEAFF.

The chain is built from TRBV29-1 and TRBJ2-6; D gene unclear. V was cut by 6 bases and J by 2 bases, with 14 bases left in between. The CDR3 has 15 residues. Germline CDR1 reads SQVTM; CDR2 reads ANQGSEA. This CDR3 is CSVLSGPPGANVLTF. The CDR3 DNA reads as TGCAGCGTCCTTTCGGGCCCTCCTGGGGCCAACGTCCTGACTTTC. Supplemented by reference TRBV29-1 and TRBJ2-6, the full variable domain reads SAVISQKPSRDICQRGTSLTIQCQVDSQVTMMFWYRQQPGQSLTLIATANQGSEATYESGFVIDKFPISRPNLTFSTLTVSNMSPEDSSIYLCSVLSGPPGANVLTFGAGSRLTVL.

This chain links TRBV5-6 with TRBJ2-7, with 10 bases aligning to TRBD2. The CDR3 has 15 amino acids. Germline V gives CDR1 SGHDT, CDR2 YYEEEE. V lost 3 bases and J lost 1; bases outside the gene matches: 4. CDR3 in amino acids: CASSSASGRSYEQYF. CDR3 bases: TGTGCCAGCAGCTCTGCTAGCGGGAGATCCTACGAGCAGTACTTC.

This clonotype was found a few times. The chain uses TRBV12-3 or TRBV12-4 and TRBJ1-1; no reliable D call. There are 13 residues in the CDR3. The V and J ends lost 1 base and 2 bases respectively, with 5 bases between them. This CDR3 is CASSLVPNTEAFF. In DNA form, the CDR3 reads TGTGCCAGCAGTTTAGTTCCTAACACTGAAGCTTTCTTT.

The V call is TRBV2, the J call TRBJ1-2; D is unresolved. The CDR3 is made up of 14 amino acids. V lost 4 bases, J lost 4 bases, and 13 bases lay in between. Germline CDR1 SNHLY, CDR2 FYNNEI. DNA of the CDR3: TGTGCCAGCAGTGCGGTAGGAGCGGTCTATGGCTACACCTTC. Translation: CASSAVGAVYGYTF.

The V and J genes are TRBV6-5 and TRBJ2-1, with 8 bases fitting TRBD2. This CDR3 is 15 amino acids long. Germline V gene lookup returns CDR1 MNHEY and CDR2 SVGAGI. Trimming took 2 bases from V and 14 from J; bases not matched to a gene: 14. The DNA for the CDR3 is TGTGCCAGCAGTTACGAAGGGTCTAGCGGGCAAGAAGAGTTCTTC. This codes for CASSYEGSSGQEEFF.

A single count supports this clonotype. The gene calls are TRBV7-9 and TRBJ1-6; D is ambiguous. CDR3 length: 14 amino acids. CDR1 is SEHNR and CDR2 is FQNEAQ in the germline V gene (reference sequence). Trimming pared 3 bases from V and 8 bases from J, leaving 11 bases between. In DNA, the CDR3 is TGTGCCAGCAGCTTGGCAGCTAGACATTCACCCCTCCACTTT. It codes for CASSLAARHSPLHF.

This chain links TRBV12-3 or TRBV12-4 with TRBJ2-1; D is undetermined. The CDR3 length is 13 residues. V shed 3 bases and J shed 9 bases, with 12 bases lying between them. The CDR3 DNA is TGTGCCAGCAGTTTCGGGCCATCCGTTGAGCAGTTCTTC. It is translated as CASSFGPSVEQFF.

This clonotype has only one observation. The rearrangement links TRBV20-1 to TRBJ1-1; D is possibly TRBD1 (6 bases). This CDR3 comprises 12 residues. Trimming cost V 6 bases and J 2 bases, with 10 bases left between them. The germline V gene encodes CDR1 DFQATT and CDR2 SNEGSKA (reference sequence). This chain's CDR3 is CSAPTGNTEAFF. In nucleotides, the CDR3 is TGCAGTGCCCCGACAGGAAACACTGAAGCTTTCTTT.

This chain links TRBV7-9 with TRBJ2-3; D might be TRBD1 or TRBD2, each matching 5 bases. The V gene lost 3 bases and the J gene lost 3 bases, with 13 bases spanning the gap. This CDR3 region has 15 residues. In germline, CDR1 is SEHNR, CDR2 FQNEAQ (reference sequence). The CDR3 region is CASSLAKGTTDTQYF. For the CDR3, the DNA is TGTGCCAGCAGCTTGGCTAAGGGGACGACAGATACGCAGTATTTT.

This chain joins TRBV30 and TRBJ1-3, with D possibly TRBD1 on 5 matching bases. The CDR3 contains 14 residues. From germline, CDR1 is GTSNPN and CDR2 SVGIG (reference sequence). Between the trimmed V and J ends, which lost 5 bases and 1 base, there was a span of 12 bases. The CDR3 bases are TGTGCCTGGTTCCCAGGGATTTCTGGAAACACCATATATTTT. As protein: CAWFPGISGNTIYF.

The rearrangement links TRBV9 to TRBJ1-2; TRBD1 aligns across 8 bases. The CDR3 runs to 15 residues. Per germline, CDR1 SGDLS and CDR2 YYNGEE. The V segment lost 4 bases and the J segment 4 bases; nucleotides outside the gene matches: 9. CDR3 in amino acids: CASSPDSGGGYGYTF. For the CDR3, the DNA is TGTGCCAGCAGCCCCGATTCAGGGGGCGGCTATGGCTACACCTTC.

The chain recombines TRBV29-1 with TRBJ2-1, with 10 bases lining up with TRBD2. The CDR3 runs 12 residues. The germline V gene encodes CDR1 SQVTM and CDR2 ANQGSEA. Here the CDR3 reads CRGTSAYNEQFF. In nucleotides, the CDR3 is TGCCGGGGGACTAGCGCGTACAATGAGCAGTTCTTC.

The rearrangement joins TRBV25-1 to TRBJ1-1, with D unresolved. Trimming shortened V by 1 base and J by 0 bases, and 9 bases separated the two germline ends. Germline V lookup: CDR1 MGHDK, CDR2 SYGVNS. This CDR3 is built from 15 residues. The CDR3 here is CASSELIGVNTEAFF. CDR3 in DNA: TGTGCCAGCAGTGAATTAATCGGGGTGAACACTGAAGCTTTCTTT.

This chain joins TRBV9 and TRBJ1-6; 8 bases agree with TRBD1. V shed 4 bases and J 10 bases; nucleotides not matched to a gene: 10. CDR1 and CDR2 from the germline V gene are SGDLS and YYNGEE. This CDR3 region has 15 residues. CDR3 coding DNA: TGTGCCAGCAGCTCCGGACAGGGCCGGGGGTCACCCCTCCACTTT. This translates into CASSSGQGRGSPLHF.